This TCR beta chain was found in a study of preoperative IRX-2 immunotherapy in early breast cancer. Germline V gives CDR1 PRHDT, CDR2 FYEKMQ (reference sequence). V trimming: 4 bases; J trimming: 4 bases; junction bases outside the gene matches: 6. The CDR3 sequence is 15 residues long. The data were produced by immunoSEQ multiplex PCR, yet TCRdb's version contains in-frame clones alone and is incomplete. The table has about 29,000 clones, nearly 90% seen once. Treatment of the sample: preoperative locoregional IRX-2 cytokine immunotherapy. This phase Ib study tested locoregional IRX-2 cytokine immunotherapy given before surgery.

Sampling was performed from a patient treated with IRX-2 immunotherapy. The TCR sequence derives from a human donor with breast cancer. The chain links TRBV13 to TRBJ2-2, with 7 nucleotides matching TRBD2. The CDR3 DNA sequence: TGTGCCAGCAGCTCGGGAGGCGCCGTCACCGGGGAGCTGTTTTTT. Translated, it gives CASSSGGAVTGELFF.